This TCR beta chain was recorded in a study of human T cells and chemical hapten exposure. V lost 6 bases, J lost 4 bases, and 12 bases lay in between. Per germline, CDR1 MNHNY and CDR2 SVGAGI (reference sequence). The CDR3 is 13 residues long. This clonotype was seen repeatedly, ten times or more. TCRdb recomputed calls from the RACE reads with MiXCR, one row per CDR3 protein. The sample carries around 300,000 distinct CDR3 sequences, around 5% recorded once. Stated time point: pre-sensitization, week 0. Treatment described: therapeutic diphenylcyclopropenone sensitization with weekly scalp DPC. Donation of samples came from alopecia patients who were 18 to 70 years old and suitable for DPC.

This specimen consisted of whole blood, obtained in connection with sensitization to the hapten diphenylcyclopropenone (DPC). The clonotype was recovered from a woman in her late teens or twenties with alopecia areata. Some clones in this sample may be carry-over from other donors' samples. The rearrangement joins TRBV6-6 to TRBJ1-1, with D unresolved. The CDR3 is CASSQIGSTEAFF. The CDR3 nucleotides read TGTGCCAGCAGCCAGATCGGGAGCACTGAAGCTTTCTTT.